A single sample gave rise to the 21 T cell receptor beta chains below, sequenced in a study of radiotherapy plus CTLA-4 blockade in lung cancer. Sequenced by immunoSEQ multiplex PCR; TCRdb stores in-frame clones only, minus some. This sample has around 40,000 clones, with about 85% found just once. Sequencing was performed on peripheral blood, taken from a patient treated with radiotherapy plus ipilimumab. Every receptor here comes from a human donor with non-small cell lung cancer who had stable disease on radiotherapy plus ipilimumab.

V usage is TRBV19 and J usage is TRBJ1-5; the D is unclear. Germline V gene lookup returns CDR1 LNHDA and CDR2 SQIVND (reference sequence). This CDR3 is built from 15 residues. The V gene lost 3 bases and the J gene lost 0 bases, with 9 bases spanning the gap. The CDR3 here is CASSITGYSNQPQHF. The CDR3 DNA follows: TGTGCCAGTAGTATCACGGGTTATAGCAATCAGCCCCAGCATTTT.

The rearrangement links TRBV27 to TRBJ2-1; D is undetermined. The CDR3 is made up of 13 amino acids. The germline V and J ends were trimmed by 5 bases and 4 bases, with 9 bases remaining between them. Germline values: CDR1 MNHEY, CDR2 SMNVEV (reference sequence). For the CDR3, the DNA is TGTGCCAGCAGTCGCGCGGATTACAATGAGCAGTTCTTC. It codes for CASSRADYNEQFF.

The chain is built from TRBV27 and TRBJ2-2; 8 nucleotides match TRBD1. With V trimmed by 5 bases and J by 3 bases, 14 bases remained unmatched. Germline CDR1 and CDR2: MNHEY and SMNVEV (reference sequence). The CDR3 runs 18 residues. The CDR3 loop reads CASSLGQGYASDTGELFF. The CDR3 DNA follows: TGTGCCAGCAGTCTCGGACAGGGATACGCGTCGGACACCGGGGAGCTGTTTTTT.

This clone is labeled as medium-sized. The chain couples TRBV11-3 to TRBJ2-1; TRBD2 agrees at 7 bases. V shed 1 base, J shed 1 base, and the junction held 10 bases outside the gene matches. The CDR3 loop spans 18 amino acids. Germline loops: CDR1 SGHNT, CDR2 YENEEA. CDR3 coding DNA: TGTGCCAGCAGCTTAGGTAGCGGGTCAGGAGGGTCCTACAATGAGCAGTTCTTC. Its translation is CASSLGSGSGGSYNEQFF.

This chain connects TRBV4-1 to TRBJ2-3; a weak D match, TRBD2 (7 bases). Germline assignment: CDR1 MGHRA and CDR2 YSYEKL. The CDR3 is made up of 14 amino acids. Trimming removed 3 bases from V and 4 bases from J, with 11 bases in between. The CDR3 bases are TGCGCCAGCAGCCAGGCCGGGGGGCCAGATACGCAGTATTTT. Translating it yields CASSQAGGPDTQYF.

This clone was observed a few times. This rearrangement joins TRBV27 to TRBJ2-3; 10 bases line up with TRBD2. The CDR3 consists of 16 residues. CDR1 is MNHEY and CDR2 is SMNVEV in the germline V gene (reference sequence). Trimming at V came to 4 bases and at J to 3 bases, leaving 7 bases not matched to a gene. This chain's CDR3 is CASSSRLAGVTDTQYF. The CDR3 nucleotides are TGTGCCAGCAGTTCCCGGCTAGCGGGAGTGACAGATACGCAGTATTTT.

The rearrangement uses TRBV6-1 and TRBJ2-2; D possibly corresponds to TRBD2 (5 bases). V lost 2 bases, J lost 7 bases, and 14 bases lay in between. CDR1 MNHNS and CDR2 SASEGT come from the germline V gene. The CDR3 has 15 residues. The CDR3 spells CASSETRGIGGELFF. CDR3 nucleotides: TGTGCCAGCAGTGAAACAAGAGGGATAGGCGGGGAGCTGTTTTTT.

V gene TRBV21-1 combines with J gene TRBJ2-1; the DNA was not used to check the table's D call, TRBD2. TRBV21-1 is recorded as a pseudogene. The CDR3 covers 19 residues. This CDR3 is CASSNISSGSTVSYNEQFF. In nucleotides, the CDR3 is TGTGCCAGCAGCAATATCTCTAGCGGGAGTACTGTATCCTACAATGAGCAGTTCTTC.

The V and J genes are TRBV18 and TRBJ2-1; D is ambiguous. The CDR3 totals 12 residues. The V gene's germline CDR1 is KGHSH and CDR2 LQKENI. V was clipped by 1 base and J by 7 bases, with 5 bases between them. CDR3 in amino acids: CASSPLLNEQFF. CDR3 in DNA: TGTGCCAGCTCACCACTCTTAAATGAGCAGTTCTTC.

The chain recombines TRBV7-9 with TRBJ2-4, with TRBD2 matching 7 bases. The CDR3 length is 14 residues. The junction had 6 bases not matched to a gene; V was cut back by 3 bases and J by 7 bases. CDR1 and CDR2 (germline): SEHNR, FQNEAQ (reference sequence). In DNA form, the CDR3 reads TGTGCCAGCAGCTTGGATAGCGGGTCTAACATTCAGTACTTC. As protein: CASSLDSGSNIQYF.

V and J are TRBV10-3 and TRBJ2-5; tentative D call: TRBD1 (6 bases). The CDR3 runs to 15 residues. V was cut by 7 bases and J by 2 bases, with 17 bases left in between. Germline V lookup: CDR1 ENHRY, CDR2 SYGVKD. CDR3 in amino acids: CAIKGAGEGQETQYF. For the CDR3, the DNA is TGTGCCATCAAAGGGGCAGGGGAAGGGCAAGAGACCCAGTACTTC.

A few counts support this clone. The chain combines TRBV7-2 with TRBJ2-3; TRBD2 matches 7 bases. The CDR3 totals 17 residues. Germline CDR1 SGHTA, CDR2 FQGNSA. V gave up 1 base and J gave up 3 bases; unmatched junction bases: 10. Here the CDR3 DNA reads TGTGCCAGCAGCTTAGGCGGCGCGGGAGCGGGGACAGATACGCAGTATTTT. Its translation is CASSLGGAGAGTDTQYF.

V and J are TRBV14 and TRBJ2-7; 9 bases are shared with TRBD1. In germline, CDR1 is SGHDN, CDR2 FVKESK. The CDR3 is 15 residues long. The trim removed 0 bases at V and 5 bases at J, leaving 5 bases unmatched. CDR3 protein: CASSQEQGAGNEQYF. The DNA for the CDR3 is TGTGCCAGCAGCCAAGAACAGGGGGCAGGGAACGAGCAGTACTTC.

The chain links TRBV7-2 to TRBJ2-5; 7 bases match TRBD2. Trimming cost V 3 bases and J 2 bases; bases outside gene matches: 9. This CDR3 spans 16 amino acids. Germline CDR1 reads SGHTA; CDR2 reads FQGNSA. CDR3 nucleotide sequence: TGTGCCAGCAGCTTCACTAGCGTCCAGTGGCAAGAGACCCAGTACTTC. Translated: CASSFTSVQWQETQYF. The full variable domain, its missing parts supplied by reference TRBV7-2 and TRBJ2-5, is GAGVSQSPSNKVTEKGKDVELRCDPISGHTALYWYRQSLGQGLEFLIYFQGNSAPDKSGLPSDRFSAERTGGSVSTLTIQRTQQEDSAVYLCASSFTSVQWQETQYFGPGTRLLVL.

The J gene is TRBJ2-5, the V gene TRBV18; 9 nucleotides align to TRBD2. Germline CDR1 reads KGHSH; CDR2 reads LQKENI. V dropped 2 bases and J dropped 5; count of bases not matched to a gene: 3. The CDR3 covers 14 residues. The CDR3: CASSPSGRTETQYF. The CDR3 bases are TGTGCCAGCTCACCAAGCGGGAGGACGGAGACCCAGTACTTC.

The chain employs TRBV28 and TRBJ1-2, with TRBD1 as a possible D gene (5 bases). The CDR3 length is 14 residues. From germline, CDR1 is MDHEN and CDR2 SYDVKM. V was pared by 1 base and J by 6 bases, with 12 bases between. The chain's CDR3 is CASSLLEGRDGYTF. CDR3 nucleotides: TGTGCCAGCAGTTTATTGGAGGGGAGGGATGGCTACACCTTC.

This sequence joins TRBV7-8 and TRBJ1-2; TRBD1 agrees at 7 bases. J gave up 8 bases and V 1 base, and 16 bases lay outside the gene matches. Germline V CDR1 and CDR2: SGHVS, FQNEAQ. This CDR3 has 17 residues. The CDR3 coding sequence is TGTGCCAGCAGCTTAGGAGAGGGACAGATTCCCCAAAGAGGCTACACCTTC. Translated, it gives CASSLGEGQIPQRGYTF.

This chain connects TRBV7-8 to TRBJ2-7; D possibly corresponds to TRBD1 (5 bases). Trimming removed 1 base at V and 6 bases at J, with 13 bases between. The germline V gene has CDR1 SGHVS and CDR2 FQNEAQ. The CDR3 sequence is 14 residues long. The CDR3 DNA reads as TGTGCCAGCAGCTTAGGGCAGGGATTCTTCGAGCAGTACTTC. This codes for CASSLGQGFFEQYF.

The genes are TRBV2 and TRBJ2-2, with a possible D match to TRBD1 (5 bases). The CDR3 has 12 residues. The germline V and J ends were trimmed by 3 bases and 7 bases, with 6 bases remaining between them. In germline, CDR1 is SNHLY, CDR2 FYNNEI. The CDR3 spells CASSEGLGELFF. As DNA, the CDR3 is TGTGCCAGCAGTGAGGGGCTCGGGGAGCTGTTTTTT.

J is TRBJ2-7 and V is TRBV6-5; 7 bases agree with TRBD1. Per germline, CDR1 MNHEY and CDR2 SVGAGI. Trimming removed 5 bases from V and 7 bases from J; junction bases left unmatched: 8. The CDR3 extends over 13 amino acids. The CDR3 region has the DNA TGTGCCAGCAGTGCCGACAGGGTGGGAGAGCAGTACTTC. Translated: CASSADRVGEQYF.

This chain uses TRBV27 with TRBJ2-3; 7 bases are a match to TRBD2. V lost 2 bases and J lost 0; bases outside the gene matches: 2. Germline CDR1 reads MNHEY; CDR2 reads SMNVEV (reference sequence). The CDR3 runs 15 residues. Here the CDR3 DNA reads TGTGCCAGCAGTTTAAAGCGGGATAGCACAGATACGCAGTATTTT. It encodes CASSLKRDSTDTQYF.